These 27 T cell receptor beta chains were all obtained from the same sample, sequenced in a study of tumor and adjacent non-tumor tissue in lung cancer. The library came from three nested PCR rounds adapted from ARM-PCR protocols. TCRdb passed the multiplex PCR reads through MiXCR, listing each CDR3 protein once. This sample has around 120,000 distinct CDR3 sequences, with 66% found just once. RNA was extracted from bulk tissue without any cell sorting. Sequencing was performed on lung tumor tissue. These receptors were collected from a man aged 25 to 45 with non-small cell lung cancer.

This clonotype was counted ten times or more. CDR3 in amino acids: CSARATGGTDSGANVLTF. CDR3 nucleotides: TGCAGTGCTAGAGCCACAGGGGGCACAGACTCTGGGGCCAACGTCCTGACTTTC. The J gene is TRBJ2-6, the V gene TRBV20-1; 9 bases are shared with TRBD1. There are 18 residues in the CDR3. The V gene's germline CDR1 is DFQATT and CDR2 SNEGSKA (reference sequence). V lost 1 base, J lost 0 bases, and 7 bases stayed unmatched.

About this clonotype: Given a much more abundant clone one base away, this may be a read error. The V call is TRBV6-2 or TRBV6-3, the J call TRBJ2-2; 8 bases fit TRBD2. With V trimmed by 5 bases and J by 9 bases, 11 bases remained unmatched. CDR3 length: 15 amino acids. The V gene's germline CDR1 is MNHEY and CDR2 SVGEGT. This chain's CDR3 is CASSDSGGAYRELFF. CDR3 bases: TGTGCCAGCAGTGACAGCGGGGGAGCCTACAGGGAGCTGTTTTTT.

Regarding this clonotype: This may be a read error, as it is one base from a much larger clone. The rearrangement links TRBV6-6 to TRBJ2-3; perhaps TRBD1 as D (7 bases). This CDR3 is 13 amino acids long. Germline-derived CDR1 and CDR2 are MNHNY and SVGAGI (reference sequence). As DNA, the CDR3 is TGTGCCAGCAGTTACGGGGGGACAGATATGCAGTATTTT. Its translation is CASSYGGTDMQYF.

Details on this clonotype: At one end, the junction sequence differs from germline, possibly due to a read error. The chain links TRBV20-1 to TRBJ2-3; D is perhaps TRBD1 or TRBD2 (5 bases each). The CDR3 runs to 13 residues. CDR1 DFQATT and CDR2 SNEGSKA come from the germline V gene (reference sequence). CDR3 amino acids: CSASGGITDTQDF. The CDR3 coding sequence is TGCAGTGCTAGTGGGGGAATCACAGATACGCAGGATTTT.

This clonotype has just a few counts. V is TRBV10-2 and J is TRBJ2-7, with 12 bases matching TRBD2. V lost 2 bases to trimming and J lost 3 bases; unmatched junction nucleotides: 5. The CDR3 loop spans 16 amino acids. CDR1 and CDR2 from the germline V gene are WSHSY and SAAADI. CDR3 nucleotides: TGCGCCAGCAGTGAGGTGGGACTAGCGGGTTTCTACGAGCAGTACTTC. This encodes CASSEVGLAGFYEQYF.

This clonotype was counted only a few times. The rearrangement uses TRBV24-1 and TRBJ2-7, with D possibly matching TRBD1 (6 bases). Deletions cut 4 bases from V and 7 bases from J, with 16 bases between. Germline loops: CDR1 KGHDR, CDR2 SFDVKD. This CDR3 spans 14 amino acids. Here the CDR3 DNA reads TGTGCCACCAGTGACCGTAGACAGGCTACAGAGCAGTACTTC. It encodes CATSDRRQATEQYF.

This clonotype was seen only once. One end of the junction is discordant with germline, which a read error may explain. The chain is built from TRBV9 and TRBJ2-5; D gene uncertain. The CDR3 is 13 amino acids. CDR1 is SGDLS, CDR2 YYNGEE, per germline. The CDR3 spells CARSVANLETQYF. CDR3 bases: TGTGCCAGGAGCGTAGCTAACCTAGAGACCCAGTACTTC.

As regards this clonotype: This may stem from a read error, because a much larger clone lies one nucleotide away. The J gene is TRBJ2-5, the V gene TRBV6-2 or TRBV6-3; D is ambiguous. The CDR3 runs 13 residues. CDR1 is MNHEY and CDR2 is SVGEGT in the germline V gene. CDR3 coding DNA: TGTGCCAGCAGTGGAAACGAGAGAGAGGCCCAGTACTTC. Translated, it gives CASSGNEREAQYF.

About this clonotype: The missing conserved phenylalanine or tryptophan at the end of this CDR3 makes a read error likely. The CDR3 sequence is CASSYGSHMNTEAFV. Here the CDR3 DNA reads TGTGCCAGCAGTTACGGTAGCCACATGAACACTGAAGCTTTCGTT. The rearrangement links TRBV6-2 or TRBV6-3 to TRBJ1-1; D is uncertain. Trimming pared 2 bases from V and 0 bases from J, leaving 10 bases between. CDR1 and CDR2 from the germline V gene are MNHEY and SVGEGT. The CDR3 spans 15 residues.

This clonotype was counted ten times or more. This chain links TRBV29-1 with TRBJ2-1; maybe TRBD1 (5 bases). The CDR3 has 12 amino acids. Germline loops: CDR1 SQVTM, CDR2 ANQGSEA. Trimming left V 6 bases short and J 9 bases short, with 15 bases between. CDR3 DNA: TGCAGCGTGGGGCCCCCCCCATCTGAGCAGTTCTTC. Encoded protein: CSVGPPPSEQFF.

Notes on this clonotype: Without the conserved terminal phenylalanine or tryptophan, this CDR3 likely stems from a read error. The chain combines TRBV20-1 with TRBJ2-1; 8 bases map to TRBD2. Germline values: CDR1 DFQATT, CDR2 SNEGSKA (reference sequence). The CDR3 runs to 14 residues. CDR3 DNA: TGCAATGCCCGGGCGGCGGGAGGCCACGATGAGCAGTTCTTA. Translated, it gives CNARAAGGHDEQFL.

This clonotype was counted ten times or more. The J gene is TRBJ2-7, the V gene TRBV29-1, with D hard to call. V lost 6 bases to trimming and J lost 0 bases, with 12 bases between them. CDR1 is SQVTM, CDR2 ANQGSEA, per germline. This CDR3 region has 13 residues. The CDR3 is CSVWTVSSYEQYF. The CDR3 DNA is TGCAGCGTCTGGACGGTAAGCTCCTACGAGCAGTACTTC.

In this sample, this clonotype turned up once. The junction and the germline gene differ at one end; a read error may be behind it. The chain uses TRBV6-2 or TRBV6-3 and TRBJ2-6; either TRBD1 or TRBD2 may supply D (5 bases each). The germline gives CDR1 MNHEY, CDR2 SVGEGT. This CDR3 has 15 amino acids. The CDR3 sequence: CVSSPWGTGANVLTF. CDR3 nucleotides: TGTGTCAGCAGTCCATGGGGAACCGGGGCCAACGTTCTGACTTTC.

This clonotype was observed at least ten times. V usage is TRBV4-3 and J usage is TRBJ2-3; D possibly corresponds to TRBD2 (5 bases). Trimming stripped 4 bases from V and 0 bases from J, with 14 bases between. Germline V lookup: CDR1 LGHNA, CDR2 YSLEER. This CDR3 is built from 16 residues. In nucleotides, the CDR3 is TGCGCCAGCAGCCGCTGGTGGGGAGTTAGCACAGATACGCAGTATTTT. Its protein product is CASSRWWGVSTDTQYF.

This clonotype showed up just once. A much larger clone differs from this one at a single base, so this may be a read error. The chain has TRBV6-2 or TRBV6-3 and TRBJ1-5, with D possibly TRBD1 on 6 matching bases. Germline CDR1 is MNHEY and CDR2 is SVGEGT. The CDR3 spans 13 residues. The CDR3 region is CVSRLGASQPQHF. DNA for the CDR3: TGTGTCAGCAGATTGGGGGCGAGTCAGCCCCAGCATTTT.

Concerning this clonotype itself: This may come from a read error, since a much larger clone is one base off. V and J are TRBV20-1 and TRBJ2-1; D not certain. Per the germline V gene, CDR1 is DFQATT and CDR2 is SNEGSKA (reference sequence). The CDR3 is 10 residues long. The CDR3 region is CSARESEQLF. The CDR3 DNA follows: TGCAGTGCTAGGGAGTCCGAGCAGCTCTTC.

About this clonotype: The junction departs from the called germline gene at one end, perhaps through a read error. J is TRBJ2-3 and V is TRBV20-1, with TRBD1 as a possible D gene (5 bases). This CDR3 comprises 13 residues. Germline CDR1 is DFQATT and CDR2 is SNEGSKA (reference sequence). The CDR3 here is CSASPSDRDTQYF. CDR3 nucleotide sequence: TGCAGTGCCTCACCCAGCGACAGAGATACACAGTATTTT.

About this clonotype itself: The CDR3 ends on some other residue instead of the conserved phenylalanine or tryptophan, so this is likely a read error. Because the CDR3's place on the DNA is in doubt, the DNA is left out and the CDR3 is given as listed by TCRdb. The chain recombines TRBV29-1 with TRBJ2-2; TRBD1, the table's D call, lacks a check against the DNA. The CDR3 has 13 residues if both end residues are counted. Germline V gene lookup returns CDR1 SQVTM and CDR2 ANQGSEA. This CDR3 reads CSASQGAGGEPFV.

Note on this clonotype: A junction boundary mismatches the germline segment, possibly from a read error. V gene TRBV11-3 combines with J gene TRBJ2-5; D is perhaps TRBD2 (5 bases). Per the germline V gene, CDR1 is SGHNT and CDR2 is YENEEA. The CDR3 has 16 residues. CDR3 amino acids: CASSLETETGQETQYF. The DNA of the CDR3 is TGTGCCAGTAGCTTGGAGACTGAAACGGGGCAAGAGACCCAGTACTTC. The full variable domain, its missing parts supplied by reference TRBV11-3 and TRBJ2-5, is EAGVVQSPRYKIIEKKQPVAFWCNPISGHNTLYWYLQNLGQGPELLIRYENEEAVDDSQLPKDRFSAERLKGVDSTLKIQPAELGDSAVYLCASSLETETGQETQYFGPGTRLLVL.

This clonotype was counted at least ten times. V usage is TRBV6-5 and J usage is TRBJ1-5; TRBD1 is a possible D gene (6 bases). Trimming removed 6 bases at V and 5 bases at J, with 14 bases between. Germline CDR1 MNHEY, CDR2 SVGAGI. The length of the CDR3 is 14 residues. DNA for the CDR3: TGTGCCAGCAGATCGGGTTCAGGGGATCAGCCCCAGCATTTT. Encoded protein: CASRSGSGDQPQHF.

About this clonotype: A much larger clone differs by one base, so this may be a read error. Here the CDR3 DNA reads TGTGCCTGCAGCTTAGGCGGACAGGGGGTCTATGGCTACACCTTC. Its protein is CACSLGGQGVYGYTF. The chain recombines TRBV7-8 with TRBJ1-2; 10 bases are shared with TRBD1. This CDR3 is built from 15 residues. The V gene's germline CDR1 is SGHVS and CDR2 FQNEAQ.

Details on this clonotype: Since a much larger clone is just one base distant, this may be a read error. The V gene is TRBV4-2, the J gene TRBJ1-3, with unresolved D. Germline V gene lookup returns CDR1 LGHNA and CDR2 YNFKEQ. This CDR3 region has 15 residues. This chain's CDR3 is CASSQDLSSGNIIYF. The CDR3 nucleotides read TGTGCCAGCAGCCAAGACCTCAGCTCTGGAAACATCATATATTTT.

About this clonotype itself: A much larger clone lies one base from this, so it may be a read error. This chain links TRBV29-1 with TRBJ1-1; unclear D gene. CDR1 is SQVTM, CDR2 ANQGSEA, per germline. The CDR3 extends over 11 amino acids. CDR3 loop: CSVASNTEVFF. CDR3 coding DNA: TGCAGCGTTGCCAGTAACACTGAAGTTTTCTTT.

This clonotype came up once. Possible read error: a much larger clone is one base away. V gene TRBV6-1 combines with J gene TRBJ1-2; maybe TRBD1 (5 bases). The CDR3 is made up of 14 amino acids. The germline gives CDR1 MNHNS, CDR2 SASEGT. The CDR3 coding sequence is TGTGCCAGCATTGAAAGTTGGGGCGACTATGGCTACACCTTC. Translation: CASIESWGDYGYTF.

A word on this clonotype: An end of the junction differs from the germline gene, which may be a read error. The rearrangement links TRBV20-1 to TRBJ1-1; D is possibly TRBD1 (5 bases). In germline, CDR1 is DFQATT, CDR2 SNEGSKA (reference sequence). The CDR3 runs 11 residues. DNA of the CDR3: TGCGGTACTAGTAGGGGACCTGAAGCTTCCTTT. The encoded protein is CGTSRGPEASF.

Comment on this clonotype: A read error is possible here, since a much larger clone lies one base away. J is TRBJ2-7 and V is TRBV6-2 or TRBV6-3; TRBD2 matches 11 bases. The DNA end is more similar to TRBJ2-5, so the J call may be wrong. Germline V gene sequence: CDR1 MNHEY, CDR2 SVGEGT. The CDR3 extends over 14 amino acids. The chain's CDR3 is CTSSDSGTSGTQYF. The CDR3 nucleotides are TGTACCAGCAGTGATTCCGGGACTAGCGGGACCCAGTACTTC.

As concerns this clonotype: One junction end disagrees with the germline gene, perhaps due to a read error. V gene TRBV20-1 combines with J gene TRBJ2-2; 11 bases are shared with TRBD2. The CDR3 contains 16 residues. Germline CDR1 reads DFQATT; CDR2 reads SNEGSKA (reference sequence). The CDR3: CSVRGISGGDAGELFF. The CDR3 DNA sequence: TGCAGTGTTAGAGGTATTAGCGGGGGGGATGCCGGGGAGCTGTTTTTT.